This is a list of T cell receptor beta chains from one sample in a study of blood T cell repertoires in COVID-19. TCRdb's copy holds only in-frame clones and misses some; the assay was immunoSEQ multiplex PCR. This table holds hundreds of thousands of clones, roughly 85% found once. Sequencing was performed on PBMCs or T cells enriched from blood (not recorded which). The receptors come from a woman aged 45-65 years who had been exposed to COVID-19. The CDR3 runs from the conserved cysteine through the conserved F or W. A D gene is named only where the DNA matches it firmly. Rows may omit the clone size; those that give it use once, few, many or a size class.

d_gene	j_gene	v_gene	abundance	CDR3nt	CDR3aa
-	TRBJ1-1	TRBV19	-	TGTGCCAGTACCTTGGGGAGTTACACTGAAGCTTTCTTT	CASTLGSYTEAFF
TRBD1	TRBJ1-5	TRBV6-5	-	TGTGCCAGCACGCACAGGGGAGGCCAGCCCCAGCATTTT	CASTHRGGQPQHF
-	TRBJ1-2	TRBV3-1/TRBV3-2	-	TGTGCCAGCAGCCAAGATCGGACATACGGGAACTATGGCTACACCTTC	CASSQDRTYGNYGYTF
-	TRBJ1-2	TRBV7-9	many	TGTGCCAGCAGTTCCTCCGGACTTGCAAACACCTTC	CASSSSGLANTF
TRBD2	TRBJ2-3	TRBV27	-	TGTGCCAGCAGTTCGGGACTAGCGGGGAGAGATACGCAGTATTTT	CASSSGLAGRDTQYF
TRBD1	TRBJ1-2	TRBV12-5	-	TGTGCTAGTGCCGTGGGACAGAACTATGGCTACACCTTC	CASAVGQNYGYTF
TRBD1	TRBJ2-1	TRBV27	-	TGTGCCAGCAGTGCCACCGGGACAGGGTTCTACAATGAGCAGTTCTTC	CASSATGTGFYNEQFF
TRBD1	TRBJ1-2	TRBV19	-	TGTGCCAGTAGTGGGACAGGGGGCTATGGCTACACCTTC	CASSGTGGYGYTF
TRBD1	TRBJ1-3	TRBV10-2	-	TGCGCCAGCAGTGGAGGGGGCGCGGATGGAAACACCATATATTTT	CASSGGGADGNTIYF
-	TRBJ1-1	TRBV5-1	-	TGCGCCAGCAGCTTGGACCCAACCCGGGGGAACACTGAAGCTTTCTTT	CASSLDPTRGNTEAFF
TRBD1	TRBJ1-2	TRBV12-3/TRBV12-4	-	TGTGCCAGCAGTTCCGGGACAGGGTTTGGCTACACCTTC	CASSSGTGFGYTF
TRBD2	TRBJ2-7	TRBV29-1	-	TGCAGCGTTGAGGGGACTAGCGGGGGGAGCTACGAGCAGTACTTC	CSVEGTSGGSYEQYF
-	TRBJ2-3	TRBV3-1/TRBV3-2	once	TGTGCCAGCAGCCAAGATTCAAGCACAGATACGCAGTATTTT	CASSQDSSTDTQYF
-	TRBJ1-6	TRBV19	-	TGTGCCAGTAGGCCCTCTCAGGGGAATTCACCCCTCCACTTT	CASRPSQGNSPLHF
TRBD1	TRBJ1-6	TRBV27	few	TGTGCCAGCAGTTTCAAGACAGGGAGCTCCTATAATTCACCCCTCCACTTT	CASSFKTGSSYNSPLHF
TRBD1	TRBJ2-3	TRBV28	-	TGTGCCAGCACGGGCCTAGGGACAGGGTTCACAGATACGCAGTATTTT	CASTGLGTGFTDTQYF
TRBD1	TRBJ2-7	TRBV4-2	-	TGTGCCAGCAGCCAAGGACAGGGTGAATACGAGCAGTACTTC	CASSQGQGEYEQYF
-	TRBJ1-1	TRBV7-9	-	TGTGCCAGCAGCGGTGTGGCGGAAATCACTGAAGCTTTCTTT	CASSGVAEITEAFF